The rows below give T cell receptor beta chains drawn from one sample of a study of liver allograft versus peripheral blood T cells. One entry per CDR3 protein, called by TCRdb with MiXCR from the reads. This table has 10,000 or so distinct CDR3 sequences, about a fifth appearing once. These receptors came from a human patient who had a liver transplant. The T cells may partly be graft donor cells. Each CDR3 is given with its conserved first and last residue. The order of the fields is clone size, J gene, V gene, D gene, CDR3 DNA, CDR3 protein. A D gene is named only where the DNA matches it firmly. The listing skips clone size in some rows; elsewhere it reads once, few, many or a size class.

clone_size: few; j_call: TRBJ1-2; v_call: TRBV5-4; d_call: -; cdr3_nt: TGTGCCAGCAGCTTGGGAGGGATCGCCTATGGCTACACCTTC; cdr3_aa: CASSLGGIAYGYTF
clone_size: few; j_call: TRBJ2-7; v_call: TRBV28; d_call: -; cdr3_nt: TGTGCCAGCACCCGGACCTTGGGGGGTCAGCAGTACTTC; cdr3_aa: CASTRTLGGQQYF
clone_size: many; j_call: TRBJ2-5; v_call: TRBV6-5; d_call: -; cdr3_nt: TGTGCCAGCAGTGGTCCGACGCCCCTAGAGACCCAGTACTTC; cdr3_aa: CASSGPTPLETQYF
clone_size: -; j_call: TRBJ2-1; v_call: TRBV27; d_call: -; cdr3_nt: TGTGCCAGCAGTCCCTCGCGGGGTTACAATGAGCAGTTCTTC; cdr3_aa: CASSPSRGYNEQFF
clone_size: -; j_call: TRBJ2-1; v_call: TRBV15; d_call: TRBD1; cdr3_nt: TGTGCCACCAGCATCGCCTCCGGGACAGGGAACAATGAGCAGTTCTTC; cdr3_aa: CATSIASGTGNNEQFF
clone_size: -; j_call: TRBJ2-7; v_call: TRBV6-2/TRBV6-3; d_call: TRBD1; cdr3_nt: TGTGCCAGCAGCCCCAGGGGGTTCTCCTACGAGCAGTACTTC; cdr3_aa: CASSPRGFSYEQYF
clone_size: many; j_call: TRBJ2-7; v_call: TRBV7-2; d_call: -; cdr3_nt: TGTGCCACAAGGGCAGCTTACGAGCAGTACTTC; cdr3_aa: CATRAAYEQYF
clone_size: few; j_call: TRBJ2-5; v_call: TRBV7-2; d_call: TRBD1; cdr3_nt: TGTGCCAGCAGCTTACAGGGGGCCGGGGAGACCCAGTACTTC; cdr3_aa: CASSLQGAGETQYF
clone_size: few; j_call: TRBJ2-7; v_call: TRBV6-5; d_call: TRBD2; cdr3_nt: TGTGCCAGCAGAGAAACTAGCGGGGGATCCTACGAGCAGTACTTC; cdr3_aa: CASRETSGGSYEQYF
clone_size: medium-sized; j_call: TRBJ1-1; v_call: TRBV29-1; d_call: -; cdr3_nt: TGCAGCGTTGGGTTAGGCTTGAACACTGAAGCTTTCTTT; cdr3_aa: CSVGLGLNTEAFF
clone_size: -; j_call: TRBJ1-6; v_call: TRBV12-3/TRBV12-4; d_call: -; cdr3_nt: TGTGCCAGCAGTTTGAGAGTCTATAATTCACCCCTCCACTTT; cdr3_aa: CASSLRVYNSPLHF
clone_size: -; j_call: TRBJ2-7; v_call: TRBV6-2/TRBV6-3; d_call: -; cdr3_nt: TGTGCCAGCAGTTACCAAGGACAGTTTGGCGAGCAGTACTTC; cdr3_aa: CASSYQGQFGEQYF
clone_size: medium-sized; j_call: TRBJ2-5; v_call: TRBV6-5; d_call: -; cdr3_nt: TGTGCCAGCAGTTTGGGACCAAGCCAAGAGACCCAGTACTTC; cdr3_aa: CASSLGPSQETQYF
clone_size: medium-sized; j_call: TRBJ1-5; v_call: TRBV19; d_call: TRBD1; cdr3_nt: TGTGCCAGTAGTTCGGGGACAGGGCCTTATAGCAATCAGCCCCAGCATTTT; cdr3_aa: CASSSGTGPYSNQPQHF
clone_size: few; j_call: TRBJ1-2; v_call: TRBV6-1; d_call: TRBD1; cdr3_nt: TGTGCCAGCAGTGAAGAGGAGACAGGGTCCGGCTACACCTTC; cdr3_aa: CASSEEETGSGYTF
clone_size: -; j_call: TRBJ1-5; v_call: TRBV19; d_call: -; cdr3_nt: TGTGCCAGTAGTCCCGCGACAGGCAATCAGCCCCAGCATTTT; cdr3_aa: CASSPATGNQPQHF
clone_size: few; j_call: TRBJ1-5; v_call: TRBV6-1; d_call: -; cdr3_nt: TGTGCCACCATTCTATGGACAGTTAATAGCAATCAGCCCCAGCATTTT; cdr3_aa: CATILWTVNSNQPQHF
clone_size: few; j_call: TRBJ1-6; v_call: TRBV6-5; d_call: -; cdr3_nt: TGTGCCAGCAGCCTCACTCATGGGGCGAGTAATTCACCCCTCCACTTT; cdr3_aa: CASSLTHGASNSPLHF
clone_size: -; j_call: TRBJ2-2; v_call: TRBV5-1; d_call: -; cdr3_nt: TGCGCCAGCAGCTTGTCCCCCGGGGCGACCGGGGAGCTGTTTTTT; cdr3_aa: CASSLSPGATGELFF
clone_size: -; j_call: TRBJ1-3; v_call: TRBV19; d_call: -; cdr3_nt: TGTGCCAGTAGTTCAGGCTCTGGAAACACCATATATTTT; cdr3_aa: CASSSGSGNTIYF
clone_size: many; j_call: TRBJ1-1; v_call: TRBV6-2/TRBV6-3; d_call: -; cdr3_nt: TGTGCCAGCAGTCTTTTCCTCCGACAGACTGCTTTCTTT; cdr3_aa: CASSLFLRQTAFF
clone_size: -; j_call: TRBJ2-5; v_call: TRBV19; d_call: TRBD2; cdr3_nt: TGTGCCAGTAGTATAGGATCTAGCGGGGGGAACCAGTACTTC; cdr3_aa: CASSIGSSGGNQYF